This T cell receptor beta chain was documented in a study of shared clonotypes between healthy human individuals. The protocol was immunoSEQ multiplex PCR, while the TCRdb copy is restricted to in-frame clones and leaves out a portion. The table shows around 1.6 million clones, with under 99% occurring only once. The ends lost 8 bases at V and 5 bases at J; junction bases unmatched: 12. Germline-derived CDR1 and CDR2 are MDHEN and SYDVKM. CDR3 length: 14 amino acids. This sequence joins TRBV28 and TRBJ2-7; TRBD1 aligns across 7 bases. This sequence originates from a man between 25 and 39 years old in good health. The specimen was naive CD4+ T cells sorted from blood. Sample subset: CD45RA+ positively selected. The CDR3 region has the DNA TGTGCCAGCCTCCAACAGGGGTTGTTACACGAGCAGTACTTC. Translating gives CASLQQGLLHEQYF.